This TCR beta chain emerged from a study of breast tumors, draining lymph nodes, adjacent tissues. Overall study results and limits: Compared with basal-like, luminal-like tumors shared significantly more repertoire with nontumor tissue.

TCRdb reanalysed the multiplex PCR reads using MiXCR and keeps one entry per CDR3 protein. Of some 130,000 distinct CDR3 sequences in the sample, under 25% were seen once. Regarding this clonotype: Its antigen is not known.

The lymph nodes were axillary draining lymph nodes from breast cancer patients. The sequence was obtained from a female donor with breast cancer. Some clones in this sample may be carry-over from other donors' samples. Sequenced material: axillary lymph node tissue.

CDR3 protein: CASSPLAGEYNEQFF. For the CDR3, the DNA is TGTGCCAGCAGCCCACTAGCGGGAGAATACAATGAGCAGTTCTTC. This chain joins TRBV5-6 and TRBJ2-1; 11 bases line up with TRBD2. The germline V gene has CDR1 SGHDT and CDR2 YYEEEE. V lost 4 bases and J lost 4; bases outside the gene matches: 4. The CDR3 has 15 residues. Supplemented by reference TRBV5-6 and TRBJ2-1, the full variable domain reads DAGVTQSPTHLIKTRGQQVTLRCSPKSGHDTVSWYQQALGQGPQFIFQYYEEEERQRGNFPDRFSGHQFPNYSSELNVNALLLGDSALYLCASSPLAGEYNEQFFGPGTRLTVL.